This T cell receptor (beta chain) was recovered during a study of blood T cell repertoires in COVID-19. The age range of participants was about 18 to 100 years, with residence in about two dozen US areas. J was trimmed by 4 bases and V by 5 bases; bases with no gene match: 10. Germline V gene sequence: CDR1 SGHRS, CDR2 YFSETQ. CDR3 length equals 16 residues. Per the authors' pipeline: The authors estimated nucleated cell counts from reference gene primer amplification. TCRdb's copy holds only in-frame clones and misses some; the assay was immunoSEQ multiplex PCR. Clonal size and the V and J genes are those of that table, whereas D and trimming came from the DNA. The sample lists around 180,000 clones; about 77% were seen once.

The sequenced sample was PBMCs or T cells enriched from blood (not recorded which). This sequence joins TRBV5-1 and TRBJ2-1; 9 positions agree with TRBD2. The sequence derives from a woman aged 50 to 60 with acute COVID-19. CDR3 bases: TGCGCCAGCAGTGATTTGCCGGGACTAGCTTACAATGAGCAGTTCTTC. Encoded protein: CASSDLPGLAYNEQFF.